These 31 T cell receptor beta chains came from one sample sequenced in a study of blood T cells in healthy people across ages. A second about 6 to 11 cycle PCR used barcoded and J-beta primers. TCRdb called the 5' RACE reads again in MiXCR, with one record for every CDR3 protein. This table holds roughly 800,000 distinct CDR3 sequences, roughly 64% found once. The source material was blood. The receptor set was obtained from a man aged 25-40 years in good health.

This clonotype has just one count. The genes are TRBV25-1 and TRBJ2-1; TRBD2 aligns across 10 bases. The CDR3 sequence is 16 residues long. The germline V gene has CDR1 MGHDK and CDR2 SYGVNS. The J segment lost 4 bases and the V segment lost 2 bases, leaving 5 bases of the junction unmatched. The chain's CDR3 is CASSEIAGGPYNEQFF. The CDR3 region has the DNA TGTGCCAGCAGTGAAATAGCGGGGGGACCTTACAATGAGCAGTTCTTC.

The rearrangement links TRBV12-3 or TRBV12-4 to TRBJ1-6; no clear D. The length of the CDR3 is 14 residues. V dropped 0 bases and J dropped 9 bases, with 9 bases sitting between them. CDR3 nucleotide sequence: TGTGCCAGCAGTTTAGCCAAACGAGGTTCACCCCTCCACTTT. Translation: CASSLAKRGSPLHF.

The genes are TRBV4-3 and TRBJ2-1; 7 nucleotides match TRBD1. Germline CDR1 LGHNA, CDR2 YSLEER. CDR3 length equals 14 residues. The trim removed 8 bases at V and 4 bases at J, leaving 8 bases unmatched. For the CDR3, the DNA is TGCGCCAGCGGTGAGAGGGACAGTTACAATGAGCAGTTCTTC. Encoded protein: CASGERDSYNEQFF.

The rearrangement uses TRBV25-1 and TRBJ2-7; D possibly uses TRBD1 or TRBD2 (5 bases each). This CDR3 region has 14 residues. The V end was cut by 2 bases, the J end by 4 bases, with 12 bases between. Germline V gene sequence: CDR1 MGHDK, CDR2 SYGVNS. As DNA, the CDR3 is TGTGCCAGCAGTGAAGGGGGTAGTTGGTACGAGCAGTACTTC. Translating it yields CASSEGGSWYEQYF.

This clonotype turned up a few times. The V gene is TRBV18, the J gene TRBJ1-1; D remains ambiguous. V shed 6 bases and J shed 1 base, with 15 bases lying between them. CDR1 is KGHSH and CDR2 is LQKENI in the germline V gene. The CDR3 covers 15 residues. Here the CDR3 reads CASSASRGGNTEAFF. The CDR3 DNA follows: TGTGCCAGCTCCGCGTCACGCGGAGGGAACACTGAAGCTTTCTTT. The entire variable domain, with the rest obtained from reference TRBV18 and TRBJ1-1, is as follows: NAGVMQNPRHLVRRRGQEARLRCSPMKGHSHVYWYRQLPEEGLKFMVYLQKENIIDESGMPKERFSAEFPKEGPSILRIQQVVRGDSAAYFCASSASRGGNTEAFFGQGTRLTVV.

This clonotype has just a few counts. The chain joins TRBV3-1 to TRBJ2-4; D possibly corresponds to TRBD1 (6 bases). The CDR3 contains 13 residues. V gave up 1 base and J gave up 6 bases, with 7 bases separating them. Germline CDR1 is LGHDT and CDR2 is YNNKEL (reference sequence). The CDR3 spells CASSQGTVNIQYF. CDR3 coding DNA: TGTGCCAGCAGCCAAGGGACAGTAAACATTCAGTACTTC.

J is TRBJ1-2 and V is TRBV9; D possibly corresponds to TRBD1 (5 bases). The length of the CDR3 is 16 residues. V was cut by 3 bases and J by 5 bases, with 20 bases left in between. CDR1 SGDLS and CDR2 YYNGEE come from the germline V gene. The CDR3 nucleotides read TGTGCCAGCAGCGGGCGAGATGATAGGGGAGAGTATGGCTACACCTTC. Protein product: CASSGRDDRGEYGYTF. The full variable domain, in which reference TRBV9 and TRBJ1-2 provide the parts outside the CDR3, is DSGVTQTPKHLITATGQRVTLRCSPRSGDLSVYWYQQSLDQGLQFLIQYYNGEERAKGNILERFSAQQFPDLHSELNLSSLELGDSALYFCASSGRDDRGEYGYTFGSGTRLTVV.

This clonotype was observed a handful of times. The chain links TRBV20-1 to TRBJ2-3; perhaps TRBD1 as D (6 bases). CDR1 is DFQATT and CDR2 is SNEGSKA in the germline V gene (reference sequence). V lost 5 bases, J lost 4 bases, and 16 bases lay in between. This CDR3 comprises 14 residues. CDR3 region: CSALSGAGADTQYF. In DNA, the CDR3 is TGCAGTGCTTTATCCGGAGCAGGGGCAGATACGCAGTATTTT.

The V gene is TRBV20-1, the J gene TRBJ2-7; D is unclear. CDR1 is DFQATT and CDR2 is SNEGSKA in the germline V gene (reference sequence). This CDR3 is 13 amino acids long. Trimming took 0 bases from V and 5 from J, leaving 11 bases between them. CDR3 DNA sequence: TGCAGTGCTAGAGATCCCTGGCAGCACGAGCAGTACTTC. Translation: CSARDPWQHEQYF.

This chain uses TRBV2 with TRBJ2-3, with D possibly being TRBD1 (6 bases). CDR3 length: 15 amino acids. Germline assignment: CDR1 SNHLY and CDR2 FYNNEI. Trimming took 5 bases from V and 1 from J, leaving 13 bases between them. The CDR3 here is CASSRAAGGTDTQYF. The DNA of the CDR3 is TGTGCCAGCAGTCGCGCGGCAGGGGGCACAGATACGCAGTATTTT.

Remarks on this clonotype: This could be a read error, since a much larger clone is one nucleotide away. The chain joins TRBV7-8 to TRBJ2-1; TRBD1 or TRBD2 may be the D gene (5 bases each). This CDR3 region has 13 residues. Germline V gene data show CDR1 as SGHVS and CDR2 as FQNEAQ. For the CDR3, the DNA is TGTGCCGGCAGCCTCAAATTGTGGGGGGAGCAGTTCTTC. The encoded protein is CAGSLKLWGEQFF.

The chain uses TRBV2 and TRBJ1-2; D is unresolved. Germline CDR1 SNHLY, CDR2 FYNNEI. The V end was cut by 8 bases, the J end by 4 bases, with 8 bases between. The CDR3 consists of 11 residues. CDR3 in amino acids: CASEGSYGYTF. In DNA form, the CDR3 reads TGTGCCAGCGAGGGCAGCTATGGCTACACCTTC.

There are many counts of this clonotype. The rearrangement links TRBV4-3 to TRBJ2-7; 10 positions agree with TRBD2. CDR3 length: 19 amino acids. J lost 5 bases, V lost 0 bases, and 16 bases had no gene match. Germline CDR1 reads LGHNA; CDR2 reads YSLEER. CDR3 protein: CASSQDRAGPGLASHEQYF. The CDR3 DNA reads TGCGCCAGCAGCCAAGATAGGGCAGGGCCGGGACTAGCGTCCCACGAGCAGTACTTC.

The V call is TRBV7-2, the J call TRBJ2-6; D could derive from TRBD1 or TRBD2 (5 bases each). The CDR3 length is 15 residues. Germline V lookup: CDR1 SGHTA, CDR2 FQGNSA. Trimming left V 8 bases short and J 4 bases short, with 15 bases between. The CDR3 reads CASLRSGPGANVLTF. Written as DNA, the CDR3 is TGTGCCAGCCTCCGGTCGGGACCGGGGGCCAACGTCCTGACTTTC.

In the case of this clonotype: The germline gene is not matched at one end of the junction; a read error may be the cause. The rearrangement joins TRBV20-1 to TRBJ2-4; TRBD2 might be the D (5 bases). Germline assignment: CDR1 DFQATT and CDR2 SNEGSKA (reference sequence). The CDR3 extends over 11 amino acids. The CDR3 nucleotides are TGCATTGCTAGCCCAGAAAACATTCAGTACTTC. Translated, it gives CIASPENIQYF.

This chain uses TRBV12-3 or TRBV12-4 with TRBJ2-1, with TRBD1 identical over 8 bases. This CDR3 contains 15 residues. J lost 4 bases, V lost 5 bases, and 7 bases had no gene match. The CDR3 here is CASSHGQGGYNEQFF. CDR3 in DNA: TGTGCCAGCAGTCATGGACAGGGTGGTTACAATGAGCAGTTCTTC.

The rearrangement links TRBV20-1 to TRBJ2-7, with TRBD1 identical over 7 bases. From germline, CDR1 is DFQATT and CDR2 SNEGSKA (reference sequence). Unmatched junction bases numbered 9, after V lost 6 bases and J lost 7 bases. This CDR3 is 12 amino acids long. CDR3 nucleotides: TGCAGTGCCGGATCCCAGGGGGATGAGCAGTACTTC. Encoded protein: CSAGSQGDEQYF.

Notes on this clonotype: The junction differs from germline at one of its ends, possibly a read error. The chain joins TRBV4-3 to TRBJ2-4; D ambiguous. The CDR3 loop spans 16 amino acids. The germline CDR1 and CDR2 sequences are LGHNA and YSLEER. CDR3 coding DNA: TGCGTCAGCAGCCAAGATCGAAGGAGTGCCAAAAACATTCAGTACTTC. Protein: CVSSQDRRSAKNIQYF.

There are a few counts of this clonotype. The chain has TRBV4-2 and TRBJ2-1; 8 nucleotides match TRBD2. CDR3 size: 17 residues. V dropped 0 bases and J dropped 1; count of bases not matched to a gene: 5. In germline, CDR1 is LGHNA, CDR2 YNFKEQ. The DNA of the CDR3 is TGTGCCAGCAGCCAAGAAAGCGGGAGAATGTCCTACAATGAGCAGTTCTTC. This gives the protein CASSQESGRMSYNEQFF.

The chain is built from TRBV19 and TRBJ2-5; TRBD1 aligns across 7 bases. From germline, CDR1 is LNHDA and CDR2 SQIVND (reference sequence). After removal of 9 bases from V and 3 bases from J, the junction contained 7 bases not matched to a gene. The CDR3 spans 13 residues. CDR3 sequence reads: CASSGQNKETQYF. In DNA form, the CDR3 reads TGTGCCAGCTCGGGACAGAATAAAGAGACCCAGTACTTC. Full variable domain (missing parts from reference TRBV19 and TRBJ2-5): DGGITQSPKYLFRKEGQNVTLSCEQNLNHDAMYWYRQDPGQGLRLIYYSQIVNDFQKGDIAEGYSVSREKKESFPLTVTSAQKNPTAFYLCASSGQNKETQYFGPGTRLLVL.

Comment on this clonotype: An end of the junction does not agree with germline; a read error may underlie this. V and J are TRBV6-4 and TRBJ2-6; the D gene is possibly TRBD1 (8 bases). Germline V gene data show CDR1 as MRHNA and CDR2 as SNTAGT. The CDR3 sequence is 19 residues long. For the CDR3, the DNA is TGTGCCTGCAGTGACTCGGAACAGGGGGGGATCTCTGGGGCCAACGTCCTGACTTTC. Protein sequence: CACSDSEQGGISGANVLTF.

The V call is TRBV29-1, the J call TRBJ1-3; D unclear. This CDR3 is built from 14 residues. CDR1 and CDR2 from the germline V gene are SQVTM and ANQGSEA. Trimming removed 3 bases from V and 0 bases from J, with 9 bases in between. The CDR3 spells CSVEEGFSGNTIYF. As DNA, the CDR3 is TGCAGCGTTGAGGAGGGTTTCTCTGGAAACACCATATATTTT.

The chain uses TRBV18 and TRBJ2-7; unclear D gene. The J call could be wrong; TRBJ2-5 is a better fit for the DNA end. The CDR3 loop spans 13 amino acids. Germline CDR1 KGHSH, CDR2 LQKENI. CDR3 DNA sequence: TGTGCCAGCTCACCACCGCGGCCCGAGACCCAGTACTTC. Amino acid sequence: CASSPPRPETQYF.

This chain's CDR3 is CASLGSRQPQHF. The CDR3 nucleotides read TGTGCCAGCCTAGGGTCTCGTCAGCCCCAGCATTTT. The chain is built from TRBV28 and TRBJ1-5; D is ambiguous. V lost 8 bases, J lost 6 bases, and 11 bases lay in between. CDR1 and CDR2 from the germline V gene are MDHEN and SYDVKM. The CDR3 extends over 12 amino acids.

The CDR3 DNA follows: TGTGCCAGCAGCTTATATAAAGCGGGGGAGCAGTACTTC. The encoded protein is CASSLYKAGEQYF. This rearrangement joins TRBV11-1 to TRBJ2-7, with TRBD2 matching 7 bases. Germline assignment: CDR1 SGHAT and CDR2 FQDESV (reference sequence). Unmatched junction bases numbered 5, after V lost 2 bases and J lost 7 bases. CDR3 size: 13 residues.

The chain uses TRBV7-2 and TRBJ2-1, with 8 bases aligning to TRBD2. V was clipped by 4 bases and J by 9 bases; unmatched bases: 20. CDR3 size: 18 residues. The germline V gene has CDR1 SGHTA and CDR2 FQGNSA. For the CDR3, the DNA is TGTGCCAGCAGCTCCCGCCACCAGCGGGAGTTTGGTACGGGTGAGCAGTTCTTC. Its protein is CASSSRHQREFGTGEQFF.

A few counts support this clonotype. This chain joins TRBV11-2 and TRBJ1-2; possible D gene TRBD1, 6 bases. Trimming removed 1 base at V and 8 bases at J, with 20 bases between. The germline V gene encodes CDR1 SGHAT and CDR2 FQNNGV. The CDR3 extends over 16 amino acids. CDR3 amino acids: CASSLVFGGTIGGYTF. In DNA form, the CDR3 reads TGTGCCAGCAGCTTAGTATTTGGGGGCACCATTGGAGGCTACACCTTC.

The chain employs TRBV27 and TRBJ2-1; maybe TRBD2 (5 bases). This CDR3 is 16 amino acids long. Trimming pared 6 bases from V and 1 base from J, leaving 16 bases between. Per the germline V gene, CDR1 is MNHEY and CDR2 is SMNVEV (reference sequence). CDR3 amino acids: CASRNPRAGSYNEQFF. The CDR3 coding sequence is TGTGCCAGCAGAAATCCGCGGGCCGGATCCTACAATGAGCAGTTCTTC.

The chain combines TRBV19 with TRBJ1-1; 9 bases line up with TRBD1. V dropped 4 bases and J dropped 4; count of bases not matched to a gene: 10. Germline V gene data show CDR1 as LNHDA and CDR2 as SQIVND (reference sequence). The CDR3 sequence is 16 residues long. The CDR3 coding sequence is TGTGCCAGTAGTACCGGACAGGGGTTATTGGGCACTGAAGCTTTCTTT. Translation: CASSTGQGLLGTEAFF.

CDR3: CSGGVPGRIYNEQFF. The DNA for the CDR3 is TGCAGCGGGGGAGTTCCGGGACGGATATACAATGAGCAGTTCTTC. The chain recombines TRBV29-1 with TRBJ2-1, with D possibly called TRBD1 or TRBD2 (5 bases each). Trimming took 7 bases from V and 4 from J, leaving 20 bases between them. The CDR3 has 15 amino acids. Germline CDR1 reads SQVTM; CDR2 reads ANQGSEA.

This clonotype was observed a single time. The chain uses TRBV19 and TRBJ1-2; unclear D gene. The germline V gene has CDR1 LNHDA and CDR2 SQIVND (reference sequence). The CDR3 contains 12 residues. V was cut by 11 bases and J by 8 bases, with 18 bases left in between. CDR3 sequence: CAWRRGTGGYTF. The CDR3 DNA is TGTGCCTGGAGGCGGGGAACTGGGGGCTACACCTTC.